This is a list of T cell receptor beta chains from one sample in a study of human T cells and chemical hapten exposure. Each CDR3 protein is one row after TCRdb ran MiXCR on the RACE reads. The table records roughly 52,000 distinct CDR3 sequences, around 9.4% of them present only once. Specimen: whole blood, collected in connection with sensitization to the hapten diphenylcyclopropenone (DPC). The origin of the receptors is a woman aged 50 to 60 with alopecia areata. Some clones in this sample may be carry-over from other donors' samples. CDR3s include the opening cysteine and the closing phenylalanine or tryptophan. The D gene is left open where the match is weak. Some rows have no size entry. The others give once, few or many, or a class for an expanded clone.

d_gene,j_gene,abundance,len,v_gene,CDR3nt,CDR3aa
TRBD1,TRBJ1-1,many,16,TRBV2,TGTGCCAGCAGTGACGACAGGGTAAAAGAAAACACTGAAGCTTTCTTT,CASSDDRVKENTEAFF
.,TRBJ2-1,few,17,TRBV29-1,TGCAGCGTGCCTACCGGGACGGGAAATCTTATCTACAATGAGCAGTTCTTC,CSVPTGTGNLIYNEQFF
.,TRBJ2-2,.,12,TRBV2,TGTGCCAGCAGTACTAGCTCCGGGGAGCTGTTTTTT,CASSTSSGELFF
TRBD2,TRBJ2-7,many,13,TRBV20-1,TGCAGTGCTAGAGTTCGGCGGGGGGGAGAGCAGTACTTC,CSARVRRGGEQYF
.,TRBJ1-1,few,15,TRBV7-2,TGTGCCAGCAGCTTACGACAGCCCGGGGACACTGAAGCTTTCTTT,CASSLRQPGDTEAFF
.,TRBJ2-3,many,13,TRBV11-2,TGTGCCAGCAGCCATGAGGGGGCAGATACGCAGTATTTT,CASSHEGADTQYF
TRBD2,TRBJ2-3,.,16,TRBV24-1,TGTGCCACCAGTGATGGGGGGGATGATAGCACAGATACGCAGTATTTT,CATSDGGDDSTDTQYF
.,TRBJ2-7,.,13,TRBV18,TGTGCCAGCTCACCACCGACCAGGGATGAGCAGTACTTC,CASSPPTRDEQYF
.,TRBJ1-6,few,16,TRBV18,TGTGCCAGCTCACCCCCGACCGGGGTTACCAATTCACCCCTCCACTTT,CASSPPTGVTNSPLHF
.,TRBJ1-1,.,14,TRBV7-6,TGTGCCAGCAGCTCCCAGGGAGTGGGAACTGAAGCTTTCTTT,CASSSQGVGTEAFF
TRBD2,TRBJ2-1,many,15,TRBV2,TGTGCCAGCAGGGTAGGGACTAGCGACGACAATGAGCAGTTCTTC,CASRVGTSDDNEQFF
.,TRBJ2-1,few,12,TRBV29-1,TGCAGCGTTGAAGATGTGGGGACCGAGCAGTTCTTC,CSVEDVGTEQFF
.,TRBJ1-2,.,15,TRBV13,TGTGCCAGCAGCTTACGGGGAGATCGCAACTATGGCTACACCTTC,CASSLRGDRNYGYTF
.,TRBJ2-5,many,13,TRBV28,TGTGCCAGCAGTGGGCCTGCTCGAGAGACCCAGTACTTC,CASSGPARETQYF
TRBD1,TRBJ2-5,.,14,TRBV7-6,TGTGCCAGCAGCTTTTGGACAGGGACGGAGACCCAGTACTTC,CASSFWTGTETQYF
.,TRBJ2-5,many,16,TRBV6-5,TGTGCCAGCAGTTACTCGGGGAATCTGGGGGGAGAGACCCAGTACTTC,CASSYSGNLGGETQYF
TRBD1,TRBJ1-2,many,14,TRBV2,TGTGCCAGCAGTGGGACAGGTTTTAACTATGGCTACACCTTC,CASSGTGFNYGYTF
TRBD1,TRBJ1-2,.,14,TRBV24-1,TGTGCCACCAGTGATTTGGGACAGGGGGAATCCTACACCTTC,CATSDLGQGESYTF
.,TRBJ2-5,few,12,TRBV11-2,TGTGCCAGCCGGACCTACGGAGAGACCCAGTACTTC,CASRTYGETQYF
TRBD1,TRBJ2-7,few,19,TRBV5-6,TGTGCCAGCAGCTTGGGCCGGGACAGACGCCAAGGGACACTCTACGAGCAGTACTTC,CASSLGRDRRQGTLYEQYF